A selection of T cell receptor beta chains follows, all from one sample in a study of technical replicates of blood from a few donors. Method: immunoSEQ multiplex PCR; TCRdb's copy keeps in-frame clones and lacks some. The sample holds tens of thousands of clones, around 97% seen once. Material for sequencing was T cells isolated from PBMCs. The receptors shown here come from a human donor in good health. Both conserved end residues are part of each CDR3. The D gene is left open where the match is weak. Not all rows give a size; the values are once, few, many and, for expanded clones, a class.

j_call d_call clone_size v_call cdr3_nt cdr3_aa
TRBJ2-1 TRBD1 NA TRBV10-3 TGTGCCATTAGACCGAGACAGGGGAGAGATGAGCAGTTCTTC CAIRPRQGRDEQFF
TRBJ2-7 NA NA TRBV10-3 TGTGCCATCAGTGAGGGTATCCTATCCTACGAGCAGTACTTC CAISEGILSYEQYF
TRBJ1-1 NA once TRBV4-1 TGCGCCAGCAGCCTCCGGACAGCAGCCACTGAAGCTTTCTTT CASSLRTAATEAFF
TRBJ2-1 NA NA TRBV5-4 TGTGCCAGCAGCTTGGGGGCCCCGATTGAGCAGTTCTTC CASSLGAPIEQFF
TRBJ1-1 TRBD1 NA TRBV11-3 TGTGCCAGCAGCTTAGTTATGCGGGACAGGGCTTTCTTT CASSLVMRDRAFF
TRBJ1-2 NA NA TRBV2 TGTGCCAGCAGTGAATACCCCTGGCATGGCTACACCTTC CASSEYPWHGYTF
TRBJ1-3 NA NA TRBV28 TGTGCCAGCAGTTTACGGGGGACCGGCCGCACCATATATTTT CASSLRGTGRTIYF
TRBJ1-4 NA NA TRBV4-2 TGTGCCAGCAGCCCAGGCGTCGGTGAAAAACTGTTTTTT CASSPGVGEKLFF
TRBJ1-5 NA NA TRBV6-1 TGTGCCAGCAGTGAATCCGGGGGCAATCAGCCCCAGCATTTT CASSESGGNQPQHF
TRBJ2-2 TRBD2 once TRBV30 TGTGCCTGGAGTCCCGGACTAGCGGGAGTTAAGACCGGGGAGCTGTTTTTT CAWSPGLAGVKTGELFF
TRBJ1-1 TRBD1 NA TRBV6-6 TGTGCCAGCAGCACAGGGGGCTACACTGAAGCTTTCTTT CASSTGGYTEAFF
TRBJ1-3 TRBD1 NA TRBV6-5 TGTGCCACCAGGCCTACAGGGGCTGGAAACACCATATATTTT CATRPTGAGNTIYF
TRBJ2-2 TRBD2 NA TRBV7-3 TGTGCCAGCAGCCGAACAGCGGGAGTGGGGACCGGGGAGCTGTTTTTT CASSRTAGVGTGELFF
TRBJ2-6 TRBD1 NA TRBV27 TGTGCCAGCAGTTTGACAGGGGGGGCTGGGGCCAACGTCCTGACTTTC CASSLTGGAGANVLTF
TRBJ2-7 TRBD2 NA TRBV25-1 TGTGCCAGCAGTGCGGGAGGGCGAAACGAGCAGTACTTC CASSAGGRNEQYF
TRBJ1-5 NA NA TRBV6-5 TGTGCCAGCAGTTACTCGAGGTATAGCAATCAGCCCCAGCATTTT CASSYSRYSNQPQHF
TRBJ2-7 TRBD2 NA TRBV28 TGTGCCAGCACCTCGGGGGGTTACGAGCAGTACTTC CASTSGGYEQYF
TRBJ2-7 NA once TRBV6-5 TGTGCCAGCAGTTACTCAACAGGGTCGTTCTCCTACGAGCAGTACTTC CASSYSTGSFSYEQYF
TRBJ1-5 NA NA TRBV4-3 TGCGCCAGCAGCCAAGAGAGGGATCAGCCCCAGCATTTT CASSQERDQPQHF
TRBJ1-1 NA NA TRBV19 TGTGCCAGTAGTATCAGCGGGGGATGGACTGAAGCTTTCTTT CASSISGGWTEAFF
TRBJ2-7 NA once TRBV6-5 TGTGCCAGCAGTTACGAGAACCCCAACTACGAGCAGTACTTC CASSYENPNYEQYF
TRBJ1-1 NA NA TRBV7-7 TGTGCTAGCAGCTTATCAGTGAACACTGAAGCTTTCTTT CASSLSVNTEAFF
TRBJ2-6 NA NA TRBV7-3 TGTGCCAGCAGCCCGCGGATACAGGGTGCTGGGGCCAACGTCCTGACTTTC CASSPRIQGAGANVLTF
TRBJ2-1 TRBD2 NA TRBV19 TGTGCCAGTAGTTCCAGCGGGAGTAGAAATGAGCAGTTCTTC CASSSSGSRNEQFF
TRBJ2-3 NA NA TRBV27 TGTGCCAGCAGTTTATTGAGAGATACGCAGTATTTT CASSLLRDTQYF
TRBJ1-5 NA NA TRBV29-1 TGCAGCGTCCGGGAGGACTGGAATCAGCCCCAGCATTTT CSVREDWNQPQHF
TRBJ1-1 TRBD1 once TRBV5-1 TGCGCCAGCAGCTTACAGGGGGGACACAACACTGAAGCTTTCTTT CASSLQGGHNTEAFF
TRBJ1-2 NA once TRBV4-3 TGCGCCAGCAGCCAAGACGCAGGAGCAACGGGGTATGGCTACACCTTC CASSQDAGATGYGYTF
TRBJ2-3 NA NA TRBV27 TGTGCCAGCAGTGAAACTAGCACAGATACGCAGTATTTT CASSETSTDTQYF
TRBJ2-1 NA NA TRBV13 TGTGCCAGCAGCTCCCGAGGCAATGAGCAGTTCTTC CASSSRGNEQFF
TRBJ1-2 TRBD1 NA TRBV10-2 TGCGCCAGCAGGACCCAGGGGGATGGCTACACCTTC CASRTQGDGYTF
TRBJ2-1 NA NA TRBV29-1 TGCAGCGTTGAAGAGTTGTCCGGCCCAGGGAAGGTCAATGAGCAGTTCTTC CSVEELSGPGKVNEQFF
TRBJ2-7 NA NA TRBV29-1 TGCAGCGGAGGACGGGGACTCTACGAGCAGTACTTC CSGGRGLYEQYF
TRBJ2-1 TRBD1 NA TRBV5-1 TGCGCCAGCAGTCCCAGGCTGGGGACAGGGCTTGGTGAGCAGTTCTTC CASSPRLGTGLGEQFF
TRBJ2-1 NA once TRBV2 TGTGCCAGTCCCCAGGTTGTTGGTAGCTCCTACAATGAGCAGTTCTTC CASPQVVGSSYNEQFF
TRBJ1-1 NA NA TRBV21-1 TGTGCCAGCAGCAAACGAAGGGGTAGAGCTTTCTTT CASSKRRGRAFF
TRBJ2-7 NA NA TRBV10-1 TGCGCCAGGACCAAGGGCGGGATCTACGAGCAGTACTTC CARTKGGIYEQYF
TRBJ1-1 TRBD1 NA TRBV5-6 TGTGCCAGCAGCACCGGGACAGTGAACACTGAAGCTTTCTTT CASSTGTVNTEAFF
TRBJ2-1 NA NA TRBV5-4 TGTGCCAGCAGCTTGTATAATGAGCAGTTCTTC CASSLYNEQFF
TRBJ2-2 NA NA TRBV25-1 TGTGCCAGCAGTGAATGGGGTAAGGGGCCTCACACCGGGGAGCTGTTTTTT CASSEWGKGPHTGELFF
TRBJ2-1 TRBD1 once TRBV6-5 TGTGCCAGCAGTTACAGCGCCAGGGGGCTGATGAATGAGCAGTTCTTC CASSYSARGLMNEQFF
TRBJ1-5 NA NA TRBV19 TGTGCCAGTAGTCCCAATAGCAATCAGCCCCAGCATTTT CASSPNSNQPQHF
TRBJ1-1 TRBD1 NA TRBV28 TGTGCCACCGTGCCTCCTCCGGGACAGGGGAACACTGAAGCTTTCTTT CATVPPPGQGNTEAFF
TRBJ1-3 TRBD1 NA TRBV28 TGTGCCAGCAGTTATCCCTGGGGACAGTCGATCGGCACCATATATTTT CASSYPWGQSIGTIYF
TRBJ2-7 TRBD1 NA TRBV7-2 TGTGCCAGCAGCTTCCTCGGTGGACAGGGCAACGAGCAGTACTTC CASSFLGGQGNEQYF
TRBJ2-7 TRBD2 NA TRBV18 TGTGCCAGCTCACCCCCCGGACTAGCGGGAGATTACTCCTACGAGCAGTACTTC CASSPPGLAGDYSYEQYF
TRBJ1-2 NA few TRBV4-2 TGTGCCAGCAGCCTGGATACGGGGGAAGTCTATGGCTACACCTTC CASSLDTGEVYGYTF
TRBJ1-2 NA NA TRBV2 TGTGCCAGCAGTGAACAGGGTTACGAGAATGGCTACACCTTC CASSEQGYENGYTF
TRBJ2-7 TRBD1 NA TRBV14 TGTGCCAGCAGCCAAGACCGAAGGACAGGGGGACCTCTAAGCGAGCAGTACTTC CASSQDRRTGGPLSEQYF
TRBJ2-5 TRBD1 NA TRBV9 TGTGCCAGCAGCACAGGGACAGTACAAGAGACCCAGTACTTC CASSTGTVQETQYF
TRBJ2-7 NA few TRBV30 TGTGCCTGGAAACAGGGTTTTGACGAGCAGTACTTC CAWKQGFDEQYF
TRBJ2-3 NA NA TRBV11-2 TGTGCCAGCAGCCCTTCCCTAGGGGCAGATACGCAGTATTTT CASSPSLGADTQYF
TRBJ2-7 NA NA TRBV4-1 TGCGCCAGCAGCGTAAGCCTGGGAGCCTACGAGCAGTACTTC CASSVSLGAYEQYF
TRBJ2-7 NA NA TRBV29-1 TGCAGCGCCCAGCTAGTGGACTCCGAGCAGTACTTC CSAQLVDSEQYF
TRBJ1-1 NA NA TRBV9 TGTGCCAGCAGCGTAGTACTCGGGGGGACTGAAGCTTTCTTT CASSVVLGGTEAFF
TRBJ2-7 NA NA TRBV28 TGTGCCAGTATGACAGCCTCCTACGAGCAGTACTTC CASMTASYEQYF
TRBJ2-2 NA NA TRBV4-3 TGCGCCAGCAGCCAAGATTCTATCGGAGGGGTCACCGGGGAGCTGTTTTTT CASSQDSIGGVTGELFF
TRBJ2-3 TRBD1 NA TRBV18 TGTGCCAGCTCACCGACAGGGGCGGCGGCAGATACGCAGTATTTT CASSPTGAAADTQYF
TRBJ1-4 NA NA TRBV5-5 TGTGCCAGCAGCACCCCTGCAGGGTCGGGTGAAAAACTGTTTTTT CASSTPAGSGEKLFF